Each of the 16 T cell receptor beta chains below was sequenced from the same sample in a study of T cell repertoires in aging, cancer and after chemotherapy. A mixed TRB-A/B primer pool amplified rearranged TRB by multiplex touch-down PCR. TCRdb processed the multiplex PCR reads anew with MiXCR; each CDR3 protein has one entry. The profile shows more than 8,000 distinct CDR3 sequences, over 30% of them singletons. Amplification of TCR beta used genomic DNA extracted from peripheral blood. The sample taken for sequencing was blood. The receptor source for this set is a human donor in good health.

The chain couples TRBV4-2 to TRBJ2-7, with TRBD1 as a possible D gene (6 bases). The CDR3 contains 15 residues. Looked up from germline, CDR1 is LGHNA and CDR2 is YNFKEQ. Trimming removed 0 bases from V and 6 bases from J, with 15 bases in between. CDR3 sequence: CASSQDKDSVSEQYF. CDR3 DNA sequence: TGTGCCAGCAGCCAAGATAAGGACAGTGTATCCGAGCAGTACTTC.

The CDR3 spells CASSRSGTRGPETQYF. The CDR3 coding sequence is TGCGCCAGCAGCCGGTCCGGGACTAGGGGTCCGGAGACCCAGTACTTC. The chain carries TRBV4-1 and TRBJ2-5; TRBD2 agrees at 8 bases. After removal of 4 bases from V and 5 bases from J, the junction contained 12 bases not matched to a gene. The CDR3 has 16 amino acids. CDR1 is MGHRA and CDR2 is YSYEKL in the germline V gene.

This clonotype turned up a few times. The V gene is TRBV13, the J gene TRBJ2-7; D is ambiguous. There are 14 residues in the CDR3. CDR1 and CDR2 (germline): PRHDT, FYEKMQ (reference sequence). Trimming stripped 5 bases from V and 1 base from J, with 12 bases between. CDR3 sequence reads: CASSLDRASYEQYF. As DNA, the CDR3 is TGTGCCAGCAGCCTTGATAGGGCTTCCTACGAGCAGTACTTC.

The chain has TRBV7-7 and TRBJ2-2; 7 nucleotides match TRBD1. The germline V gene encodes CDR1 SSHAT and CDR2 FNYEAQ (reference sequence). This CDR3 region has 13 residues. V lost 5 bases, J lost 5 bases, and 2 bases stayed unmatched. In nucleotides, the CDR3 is TGTGCCAGCAGCCTACAGGGGACCGGGGAGCTGTTTTTT. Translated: CASSLQGTGELFF.

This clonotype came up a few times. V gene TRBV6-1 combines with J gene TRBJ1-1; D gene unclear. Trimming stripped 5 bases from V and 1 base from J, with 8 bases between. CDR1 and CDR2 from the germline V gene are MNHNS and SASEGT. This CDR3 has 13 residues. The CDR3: CASSSEKNTEAFF. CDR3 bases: TGTGCCAGCAGTTCGGAGAAGAACACTGAAGCTTTCTTT.

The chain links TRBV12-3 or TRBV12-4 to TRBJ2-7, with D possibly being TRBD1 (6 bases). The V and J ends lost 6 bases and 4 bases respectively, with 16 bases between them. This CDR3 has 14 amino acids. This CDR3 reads CASRGQGLGYEQYF. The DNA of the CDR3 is TGTGCCAGCAGGGGACAAGGGTTGGGTTACGAGCAGTACTTC.

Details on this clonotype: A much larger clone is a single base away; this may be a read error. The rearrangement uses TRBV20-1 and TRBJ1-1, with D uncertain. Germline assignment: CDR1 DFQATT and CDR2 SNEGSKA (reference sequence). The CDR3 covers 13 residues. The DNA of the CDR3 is TGCAGGGCCCCGTCAGTGGGAGGCACTGAAGCTTTCTTT. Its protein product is CRAPSVGGTEAFF.

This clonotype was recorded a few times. In DNA form, the CDR3 reads TGTGCCAGCTTCCGACCGGGAGTGGGAGATACGCAGTATTTT. Translating it yields CASFRPGVGDTQYF. The chain couples TRBV27 to TRBJ2-3; tentative D call: TRBD2 (6 bases). With 8 bases removed from V and 5 bases from J, the gap between germline ends came to 17 bases. Germline V gene data show CDR1 as MNHEY and CDR2 as SMNVEV (reference sequence). CDR3 length: 14 residues.

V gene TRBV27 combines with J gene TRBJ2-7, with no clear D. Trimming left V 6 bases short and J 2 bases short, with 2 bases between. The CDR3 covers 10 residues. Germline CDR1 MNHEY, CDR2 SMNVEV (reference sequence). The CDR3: CASSPYEQYF. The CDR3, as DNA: TGTGCCAGCAGCCCCTACGAGCAGTACTTC.

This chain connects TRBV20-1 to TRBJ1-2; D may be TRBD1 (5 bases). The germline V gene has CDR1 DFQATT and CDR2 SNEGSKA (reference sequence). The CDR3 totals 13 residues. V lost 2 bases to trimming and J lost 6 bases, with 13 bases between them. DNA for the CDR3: TGCAGTGCTAGAAAGCAGGGAGAGGATGGCTACACCTTC. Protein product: CSARKQGEDGYTF.

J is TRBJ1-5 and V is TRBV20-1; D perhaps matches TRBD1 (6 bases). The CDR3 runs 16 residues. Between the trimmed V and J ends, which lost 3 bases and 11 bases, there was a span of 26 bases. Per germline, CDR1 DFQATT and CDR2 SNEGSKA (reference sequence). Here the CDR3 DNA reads TGCAGTGCTAGCCCCCGACAGGCGACCCAAAAAACGTCCCAGCATTTT. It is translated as CSASPRQATQKTSQHF.

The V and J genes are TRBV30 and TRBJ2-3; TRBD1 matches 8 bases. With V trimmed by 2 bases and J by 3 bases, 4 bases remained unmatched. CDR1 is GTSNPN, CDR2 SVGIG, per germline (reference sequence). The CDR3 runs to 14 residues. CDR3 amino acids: CAWSQGAETDTQYF. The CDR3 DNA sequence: TGTGCCTGGAGTCAGGGGGCAGAAACAGATACGCAGTATTTT.

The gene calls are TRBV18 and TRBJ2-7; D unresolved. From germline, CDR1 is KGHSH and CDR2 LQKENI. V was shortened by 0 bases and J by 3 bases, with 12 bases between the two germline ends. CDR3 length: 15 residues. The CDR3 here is CASSPPGRASYEQYF. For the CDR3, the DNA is TGTGCCAGCTCACCACCGGGAAGGGCGAGCTACGAGCAGTACTTC.

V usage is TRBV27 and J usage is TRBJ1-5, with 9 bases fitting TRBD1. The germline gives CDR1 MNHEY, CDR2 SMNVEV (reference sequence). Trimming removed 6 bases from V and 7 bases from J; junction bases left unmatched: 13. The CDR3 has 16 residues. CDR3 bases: TGTGCCAGCAGACTTTGGGGGACAGGGCCATCACAGCCCCAGCATTTT. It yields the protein CASRLWGTGPSQPQHF.

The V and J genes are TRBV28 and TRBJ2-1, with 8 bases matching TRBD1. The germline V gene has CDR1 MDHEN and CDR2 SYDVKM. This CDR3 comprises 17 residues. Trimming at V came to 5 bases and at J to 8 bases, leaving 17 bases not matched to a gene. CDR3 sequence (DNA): TGTGCCAGCAGTGACCTGATCATCCCGACAGGGGAGCATGAGCAGTTCTTC. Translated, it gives CASSDLIIPTGEHEQFF.

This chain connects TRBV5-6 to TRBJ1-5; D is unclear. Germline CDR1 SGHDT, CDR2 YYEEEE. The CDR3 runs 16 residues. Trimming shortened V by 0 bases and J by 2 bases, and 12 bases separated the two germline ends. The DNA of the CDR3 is TGTGCCAGCAGCTTGGGTGGCGGGGTGGGCAATCAGCCCCAGCATTTT. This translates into CASSLGGGVGNQPQHF.